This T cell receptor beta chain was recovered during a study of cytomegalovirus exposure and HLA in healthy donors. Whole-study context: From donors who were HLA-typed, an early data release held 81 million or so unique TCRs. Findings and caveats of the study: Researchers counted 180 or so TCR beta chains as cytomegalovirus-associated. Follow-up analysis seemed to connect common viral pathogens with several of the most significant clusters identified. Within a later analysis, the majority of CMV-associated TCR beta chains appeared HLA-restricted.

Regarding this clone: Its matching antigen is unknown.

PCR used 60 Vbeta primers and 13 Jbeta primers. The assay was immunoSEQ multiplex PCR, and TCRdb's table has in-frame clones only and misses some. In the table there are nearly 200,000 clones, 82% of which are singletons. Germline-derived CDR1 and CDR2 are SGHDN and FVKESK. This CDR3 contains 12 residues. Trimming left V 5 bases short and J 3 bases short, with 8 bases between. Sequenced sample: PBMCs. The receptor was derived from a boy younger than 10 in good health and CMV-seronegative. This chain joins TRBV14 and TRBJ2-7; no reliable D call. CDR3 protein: CASSSRFYEQYF. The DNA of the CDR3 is TGTGCCAGCAGCTCCCGGTTCTACGAGCAGTACTTC.